The 21 T cell receptor beta chains given below trace back to one sample, sequenced in a study of shared clonotypes between healthy human individuals. Assay used: immunoSEQ multiplex PCR; TCRdb lists only in-frame clones, some missing. Of around 2,100,000 clones in the sample, roughly 95% were seen once. Positively selected for CCR7, the CD45RO-negative cells used as naive CD8 cells excluded terminally differentiated effector memory CD45RA+ cells. Sequences were obtained from naive CD8+ T cells sorted from blood. Source of these receptors: a young man in good health.

The rearrangement joins TRBV4-3 to TRBJ1-2; D is unresolved. The CDR3 totals 15 residues. Germline V CDR1 and CDR2: LGHNA, YSLEER. Trimming removed 1 base at V and 4 bases at J, with 13 bases between. As DNA, the CDR3 is TGCGCCAGCAGCCAAGCGGAATTCGACACCTATGGCTACACCTTC. Its protein is CASSQAEFDTYGYTF.

CDR3 DNA sequence: TGCGCCAGCAGCCAAGTTGGAGACAGGTGGGCCACTGAAGCTTTCTTT. This translates into CASSQVGDRWATEAFF. V gene TRBV4-1 combines with J gene TRBJ1-1; a weak D match, TRBD1 (6 bases). CDR3 length: 16 amino acids. Germline V CDR1 and CDR2: MGHRA, YSYEKL. The V end lost 1 base, the J end lost 4 bases, and 16 bases lay between the germline ends.

The rearrangement uses TRBV28 and TRBJ2-7; D not resolved. The CDR3 consists of 13 residues. Looked up from germline, CDR1 is MDHEN and CDR2 is SYDVKM. V was clipped by 2 bases and J by 0 bases, with 5 bases between them. Here the CDR3 DNA reads TGTGCCAGCAGTTTACGGCTCTCCTACGAGCAGTACTTC. Translation gives CASSLRLSYEQYF.

The chain combines TRBV2 with TRBJ2-1; 10 nucleotides line up with TRBD2. V lost 8 bases and J lost 7; bases outside the gene matches: 8. In germline, CDR1 is SNHLY, CDR2 FYNNEI. CDR3 length equals 14 residues. The CDR3 loop is CASGTSGDENEQFF. The CDR3 DNA sequence: TGTGCCAGCGGTACTAGCGGGGATGAAAATGAGCAGTTCTTC. Complete variable domain (other parts from reference TRBV2 and TRBJ2-1): EPEVTQTPSHQVTQMGQEVILRCVPISNHLYFYWYRQILGQKVEFLVSFYNNEISEKSEIFDDQFSVERPDGSNFTLKIRSTKLEDSAMYFCASGTSGDENEQFFGPGTRLTVL.

The genes are TRBV27 and TRBJ2-1; weak D call: TRBD2 (6 bases). The CDR3 is 13 residues long. The V and J ends lost 8 bases and 7 bases respectively, with 15 bases between them. Per germline, CDR1 MNHEY and CDR2 SMNVEV (reference sequence). In nucleotides, the CDR3 is TGTGCCAGCTCCCAGGGAGGTCGGAATGAGCAGTTCTTC. Residues: CASSQGGRNEQFF.

The chain carries TRBV28 and TRBJ1-5; 9 bases are shared with TRBD1. The CDR3 is 15 amino acids. Germline CDR1 and CDR2: MDHEN and SYDVKM. J was trimmed by 6 bases and V by 5 bases; bases with no gene match: 8. The CDR3 DNA reads TGTGCCAGCAGTCCACAGGGGGCGCGGGTTCAGCCCCAGCATTTT. It is translated as CASSPQGARVQPQHF.

The V and J genes are TRBV5-4 and TRBJ2-7; 12 bases align to TRBD1. This CDR3 spans 14 amino acids. The germline V gene encodes CDR1 SGHNT and CDR2 YYREEE (reference sequence). V lost 4 bases, J lost 5 bases, and 4 bases stayed unmatched. The DNA for the CDR3 is TGTGCCAGCAGCCCCGGGACAGGGGGCGACGAGCAGTACTTC. The encoded protein is CASSPGTGGDEQYF.

The chain employs TRBV28 and TRBJ2-3; no reliable D call. Germline CDR1 is MDHEN and CDR2 is SYDVKM. This CDR3 has 14 amino acids. Trimming took off 8 bases at V and 0 bases at J, with 12 bases between the two ends. For the CDR3, the DNA is TGTGCCAGCCTTAGTTCTTTTAGCACAGATACGCAGTATTTT. Protein product: CASLSSFSTDTQYF.

This chain joins TRBV2 and TRBJ1-5, with D maybe TRBD1 (5 bases). V lost 6 bases and J lost 4, with 22 bases in between. The length of the CDR3 is 17 residues. The germline CDR1 and CDR2 sequences are SNHLY and FYNNEI. The CDR3 sequence is CASSNPMGQSSNQPQHF. In nucleotides, the CDR3 is TGTGCCAGCAGCAATCCAATGGGGCAGTCCTCAAATCAGCCCCAGCATTTT.

This clone was recorded once. The genes are TRBV4-3 and TRBJ1-2; D gene unclear. V lost 0 bases to trimming and J lost 0 bases, with 8 bases between them. This CDR3 is built from 15 residues. In germline, CDR1 is LGHNA, CDR2 YSLEER. CDR3 in DNA: TGCGCCAGCAGCCAAGATCCCGATACTAACTATGGCTACACCTTC. Translating it yields CASSQDPDTNYGYTF.

In this sample, this clone turned up once. This chain joins TRBV4-3 and TRBJ2-5, with D perhaps TRBD1 (7 bases). The CDR3 consists of 13 residues. The V end lost 4 bases, the J end lost 5 bases, and 11 bases lay between the germline ends. Germline CDR1 reads LGHNA; CDR2 reads YSLEER. The CDR3 DNA sequence: TGCGCCAGCAGCCCCCCAGGGGGGGAGACCCAGTACTTC. This codes for CASSPPGGETQYF.

This sequence joins TRBV4-1 and TRBJ2-7; D possibly corresponds to TRBD1 (6 bases). The CDR3 spans 15 residues. CDR1 MGHRA and CDR2 YSYEKL come from the germline V gene. V lost 0 bases, J lost 2 bases, and 11 bases lay in between. CDR3 in amino acids: CASSQEGGSTYEQYF. DNA for the CDR3: TGCGCCAGCAGCCAAGAAGGGGGATCGACCTACGAGCAGTACTTC.

The chain employs TRBV27 and TRBJ2-3, with D possibly matching TRBD2 (7 bases). This CDR3 spans 15 amino acids. The germline V gene encodes CDR1 MNHEY and CDR2 SMNVEV (reference sequence). Trimming pared 4 bases from V and 0 bases from J, leaving 11 bases between. CDR3 nucleotide sequence: TGTGCCAGCAGTTCCGGGGGGCCTAGCACAGATACGCAGTATTTT. It translates to CASSSGGPSTDTQYF.

V gene TRBV10-2 combines with J gene TRBJ2-1, with TRBD2 matching over 10 bases. J gave up 8 bases and V 2 bases, and 9 bases lay outside the gene matches. This CDR3 is built from 16 residues. Germline assignment: CDR1 WSHSY and CDR2 SAAADI. The CDR3 DNA reads TGCGCCAGCAGTGAGAGGATAGCGGGAGGTATCGATGAGCAGTTCTTC. Its translation: CASSERIAGGIDEQFF.

This clone was seen a single time. The genes are TRBV11-2 and TRBJ2-7; D not resolved. CDR1 and CDR2 (germline): SGHAT, FQNNGV. The CDR3 runs 11 residues. Trimming cost V 10 bases and J 6 bases, with 13 bases left between them. CDR3: CATSITLEQYF. CDR3 DNA sequence: TGTGCCACTTCGATAACTCTCGAGCAGTACTTC. Looking up the rest from reference TRBV11-2 and TRBJ2-7 gives the full variable domain: EAGVAQSPRYKIIEKRQSVAFWCNPISGHATLYWYQQILGQGPKLLIQFQNNGVVDDSQLPKDRFSAERLKGVDSTLKIQPAKLEDSAVYLCATSITLEQYFGPGTRLTVT.

This rearrangement joins TRBV5-1 to TRBJ2-5; the D is unclear. Trimming pared 0 bases from V and 1 base from J, leaving 10 bases between. Germline V gives CDR1 SGHRS, CDR2 YFSETQ. This CDR3 comprises 15 residues. CDR3 nucleotide sequence: TGCGCCAGCAGCTTGGACTATCCGCCCCAAGAGACCCAGTACTTC. Translation: CASSLDYPPQETQYF. The full variable domain, in which reference TRBV5-1 and TRBJ2-5 provide the parts outside the CDR3, is KAGVTQTPRYLIKTRGQQVTLSCSPISGHRSVSWYQQTPGQGLQFLFEYFSETQRNKGNFPGRFSGRQFSNSRSEMNVSTLELGDSALYLCASSLDYPPQETQYFGPGTRLLVL.

V is TRBV5-1 and J is TRBJ1-3; D not resolved. In germline, CDR1 is SGHRS, CDR2 YFSETQ. V shed 0 bases and J shed 0 bases, with 13 bases lying between them. The CDR3 spans 17 residues. The CDR3 spells CASSLEPFLSSGNTIYF. The DNA of the CDR3 is TGCGCCAGCAGCTTGGAACCGTTCCTGAGCTCTGGAAACACCATATATTTT.

The V and J genes are TRBV11-2 and TRBJ2-1; D is uncertain. This CDR3 contains 13 residues. V lost 2 bases, J lost 8 bases, and 10 bases lay in between. Germline CDR1 reads SGHAT; CDR2 reads FQNNGV. The CDR3 bases are TGTGCCAGCAGCTTAAGCCCCCTCGATGAGCAGTTCTTC. It encodes CASSLSPLDEQFF.

This sequence joins TRBV5-4 and TRBJ1-1; TRBD1 matches at 11 bases. With V trimmed by 5 bases and J by 8 bases, 5 bases remained unmatched. The V gene's germline CDR1 is SGHNT and CDR2 YYREEE (reference sequence). This CDR3 region has 13 residues. CDR3 sequence: CASRGGDRGEAFF. The CDR3 DNA is TGTGCCAGCAGGGGCGGGGACAGGGGGGAAGCTTTCTTT.

V usage is TRBV9 and J usage is TRBJ2-5, with 7 bases aligning to TRBD1. CDR1 is SGDLS and CDR2 is YYNGEE in the germline V gene. V was pared by 2 bases and J by 5 bases, with 9 bases of the junction left unmatched. The CDR3 is 15 residues long. The CDR3 coding sequence is TGTGCCAGCAGCGTCGGAGGACAGGTCGGGGAGACCCAGTACTTC. Translation: CASSVGGQVGETQYF.

This clone was observed a single time. Other DNA sequences in this sample translate to the same CDR3. The rearrangement links TRBV5-1 to TRBJ2-7; no reliable D call. The CDR3 runs 14 residues. In germline, CDR1 is SGHRS, CDR2 YFSETQ. The ends were cut back, 0 bases at V and 2 bases at J, with 9 bases in the middle. In DNA, the CDR3 is TGCGCCAGCAGCTTGGAAGGTGCTACCTACGAGCAGTACTTC. Translation gives CASSLEGATYEQYF.